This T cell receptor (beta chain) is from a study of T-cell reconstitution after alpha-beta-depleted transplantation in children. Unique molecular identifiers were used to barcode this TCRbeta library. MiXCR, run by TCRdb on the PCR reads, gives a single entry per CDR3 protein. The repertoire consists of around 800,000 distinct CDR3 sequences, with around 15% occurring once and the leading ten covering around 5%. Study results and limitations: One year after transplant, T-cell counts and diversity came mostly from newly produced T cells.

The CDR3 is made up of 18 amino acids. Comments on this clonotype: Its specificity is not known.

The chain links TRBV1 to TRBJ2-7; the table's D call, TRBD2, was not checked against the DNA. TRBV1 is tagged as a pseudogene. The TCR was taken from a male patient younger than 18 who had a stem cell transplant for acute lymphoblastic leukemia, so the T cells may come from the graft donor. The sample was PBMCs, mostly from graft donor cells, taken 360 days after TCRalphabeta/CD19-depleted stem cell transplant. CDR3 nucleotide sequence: TGCACCAGCAGCCAAGATCCGGAGGGCGGGGGACTAAGTTACGAGCAGTACTTC. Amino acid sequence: CTSSQDPEGGGLSYEQYF.